Below are 8 T cell receptor beta chains sequenced from a single sample in a study of blood T cell repertoires in COVID-19. Profiling relied on immunoSEQ multiplex PCR, and the TCRdb table lists in-frame clones only, not all of them. The repertoire holds 200,000 to 250,000 clones, 85% seen once, with 6% to 7% in the top ten. Sequenced material: peripheral blood. The receptor source for this set is a woman aged 55-70 years with active or convalescent COVID-19.

The CDR3 sequence: CAISEVEDRDGGELFF. The CDR3 region has the DNA TGTGCCATCAGTGAGGTAGAAGACAGGGACGGCGGGGAGCTGTTTTTT. The J gene is TRBJ2-2, the V gene TRBV10-3, with TRBD1 identical over 7 bases. Germline lookup yields CDR1 ENHRY and CDR2 SYGVKD. The CDR3 length is 16 residues. Trimming took 2 bases from V and 7 from J; bases not matched to a gene: 10.

This chain connects TRBV6-4 to TRBJ1-4; D may be TRBD1 (6 bases). The V and J ends lost 10 bases and 8 bases respectively, with 20 bases between them. CDR1 and CDR2 from the germline V gene are MRHNA and SNTAGT. The CDR3 has 14 residues. This CDR3 reads CANNQQGSCEKLFF. Written as DNA, the CDR3 is TGTGCCAACAACCAACAGGGTTCCTGCGAAAAACTGTTTTTT.

This chain connects TRBV7-9 to TRBJ2-7; D might be TRBD1 (6 bases). This CDR3 contains 12 residues. Trimming pared 9 bases from V and 2 bases from J, leaving 11 bases between. In germline, CDR1 is SEHNR, CDR2 FQNEAQ (reference sequence). The DNA for the CDR3 is TGTGCCAGTATGGGACAAACCTACGAGCAGTACTTC. Its protein product is CASMGQTYEQYF.

The CDR3 reads CASSFDGRAYEQYF. CDR3 DNA sequence: TGTGCCAGCAGCTTCGACGGGAGGGCCTACGAGCAGTACTTC. The chain employs TRBV7-6 and TRBJ2-7; 8 bases map to TRBD2. In germline, CDR1 is SGHVS, CDR2 FNYEAQ. With V trimmed by 3 bases and J by 2 bases, 3 bases remained unmatched. This CDR3 is built from 14 residues.

This chain uses TRBV28 with TRBJ1-1, with D possibly matching TRBD1 (5 bases). CDR3 length: 14 amino acids. Trimming cost V 2 bases and J 2 bases, with 9 bases left between them. Germline V gene data show CDR1 as MDHEN and CDR2 as SYDVKM. The CDR3 spells CASSLLGVNTEAFF. CDR3 bases: TGTGCCAGCAGTTTACTAGGGGTTAACACTGAAGCTTTCTTT.

This chain uses TRBV18 with TRBJ2-5; tentatively, D is TRBD2 (6 bases). This CDR3 is built from 17 residues. Trimming took off 1 base at V and 1 base at J, with 16 bases between the two ends. Germline V gene sequence: CDR1 KGHSH, CDR2 LQKENI. The CDR3 bases are TGTGCCAGCTCACCACGGGGTACTCAGCGGGCCCAAGAGACCCAGTACTTC. It specifies CASSPRGTQRAQETQYF.

This clone was observed once. The J gene is TRBJ2-7, the V gene TRBV3-1 (or the pseudogene TRBV3-2); D is possibly TRBD2 (6 bases). CDR1 and CDR2 (germline): LGHDT, YNNKEL (reference sequence). The length of the CDR3 is 14 residues. The germline V and J ends were trimmed by 0 bases and 3 bases, with 9 bases remaining between them. The CDR3 DNA reads as TGTGCCAGCAGCCAAGAACTAGCTGTCTACGAGCAGTACTTC. Amino acid sequence: CASSQELAVYEQYF.

The chain recombines TRBV5-1 with TRBJ2-2; 7 bases agree with TRBD1. CDR3 length: 15 amino acids. The V segment lost 4 bases and the J segment 0 bases; nucleotides outside the gene matches: 3. Per germline, CDR1 SGHRS and CDR2 YFSETQ. DNA of the CDR3: TGCGCCAGCAGCCTGGACAGGCCGAACACCGGGGAGCTGTTTTTT. Its protein product is CASSLDRPNTGELFF.